The T cell receptor (beta chain) described here comes from a study of T cell responses to AZD1222 COVID-19 vaccine. Study results and limitations: Just 5 or 6 AZD1222 recipients tested seropositive at baseline. None of the repertoires were sampled until the peak T cell response had passed. A rise in Spike-specific TCR breadth and depth followed two AZD1222 doses.

Germline assignment: CDR1 KGHDR and CDR2 SFDVKD. The V gene lost 5 bases and the J gene lost 10 bases, with 8 bases spanning the gap. The CDR3 is made up of 11 amino acids. The data were produced by immunoSEQ multiplex PCR, yet TCRdb's version contains in-frame clones alone and is incomplete. The sample holds fewer than 85,000 clones, roughly nine tenths seen once. With respect to this clone: Its antigen is not known.

Here the sequenced sample was peripheral blood, taken on day 0 of MenACWY control vaccination. The TCR was taken from an adult in good health. This chain connects TRBV24-1 to TRBJ2-1, with D unclear. The chain's CDR3 is CATSALTEQFF. DNA for the CDR3: TGTGCCACCAGTGCCCTGACGGAGCAGTTCTTC.